Listed here are 24 T cell receptor beta chains from one sample, sequenced in a study of post-analysis software for immune sequencing data. Study-level points and caveats: With TRBV5-6, TRBV5-1 and TRBV20-1 included, roughly five TRBV segments were more frequent in patients than in controls.

Researchers reported that TCR beta cDNA libraries carried unique molecular identifiers. In TCRdb, the PCR reads were re-called with MiXCR into one record per CDR3 protein. This table has hundreds of thousands of distinct CDR3 sequences, about 40% appearing once. Which antigens these TCRs recognize remains unknown. The sequencing input was blood. The receptors shown here come from a girl aged 5-17 years with multiple sclerosis.

This rearrangement joins TRBV10-3 to TRBJ2-6; unclear D gene. CDR1 and CDR2 from the germline V gene are ENHRY and SYGVKD. Trimming removed 0 bases at V and 4 bases at J, with 4 bases between. The CDR3 contains 14 residues. DNA for the CDR3: TGTGCCATCAGTGAGTCGACAGGGGCCAACGTCCTGACTTTC. This translates into CAISESTGANVLTF.

The J gene is TRBJ2-7, the V gene TRBV7-2; 8 nucleotides align to TRBD1. The germline gives CDR1 SGHTA, CDR2 FQGNSA. The CDR3 has 14 residues. Germline trimming cut 4 bases from V and 4 bases from J; bases unmatched to any gene: 6. The CDR3 DNA reads TGTGCCAGCAGCTCCGGGACAGGCTATTACGAGCAGTACTTC. This sequence encodes CASSSGTGYYEQYF.

There are a few counts of this clonotype. The V and J genes are TRBV15 and TRBJ2-3; tentatively, D is TRBD1 (5 bases). The V end was cut by 5 bases, the J end by 2 bases, with 14 bases between. This CDR3 region has 15 residues. CDR1 and CDR2 (germline): LNHNV, YYDKDF (reference sequence). This CDR3 is CATSGRQGVTDTQYF. CDR3 nucleotide sequence: TGTGCCACCAGCGGGCGGCAGGGCGTCACAGATACGCAGTATTTT.

V usage is TRBV7-9 and J usage is TRBJ1-1, with D possibly being TRBD1 (5 bases). V lost 1 base to trimming and J lost 7 bases, with 10 bases between them. Germline CDR1 reads SEHNR; CDR2 reads FQNEAQ (reference sequence). CDR3 size: 13 residues. The CDR3 region has the DNA TGTGCCAGCAGCTTAGTAGACAGAAATGAAGCTTTCTTT. Its translation: CASSLVDRNEAFF.

This clonotype has only a few counts. The chain links TRBV12-3 or TRBV12-4 to TRBJ1-2; D remains ambiguous. V was cut by 0 bases and J by 6 bases, with 11 bases left in between. The CDR3 is 14 residues long. CDR3 in DNA: TGTGCCAGCAGTTTAGCGCGGCTCGGGAATGGCTACACCTTC. Protein product: CASSLARLGNGYTF.

The chain couples TRBV25-1 to TRBJ1-2; D unclear. Germline V CDR1 and CDR2: MGHDK, SYGVNS. The CDR3 length is 15 residues. V lost 1 base, J lost 4 bases, and 13 bases lay in between. In nucleotides, the CDR3 is TGTGCCAGCAGTGAATTTGTCAGGCCAATCTATGGCTACACCTTC. Translating it yields CASSEFVRPIYGYTF.

The gene calls are TRBV12-3 or TRBV12-4 and TRBJ2-1; 9 bases are shared with TRBD2. V was clipped by 1 base and J by 0 bases; unmatched bases: 10. This CDR3 spans 19 amino acids. As DNA, the CDR3 is TGTGCCAGCAGTTTAGTTGGCGGGAGGGCCCAAAGCTCCTACAATGAGCAGTTCTTC. Its protein product is CASSLVGGRAQSSYNEQFF.

V and J are TRBV20-1 and TRBJ2-5, with D uncertain. CDR1 DFQATT and CDR2 SNEGSKA come from the germline V gene (reference sequence). Trimming pared 6 bases from V and 5 bases from J, leaving 16 bases between. CDR3 length equals 13 residues. The CDR3 DNA reads as TGCAGTGCCTATTGGATGGGTCAGGAGACCCAGTACTTC. Translation: CSAYWMGQETQYF.

CDR3 residues: CASSRKERDVANYGYTF. The CDR3 region has the DNA TGCGCCAGCAGCCGAAAGGAGAGGGACGTAGCTAACTATGGCTACACCTTC. V usage is TRBV4-1 and J usage is TRBJ1-2; a possible D gene is TRBD1 (5 bases). The germline CDR1 and CDR2 sequences are MGHRA and YSYEKL. V dropped 4 bases and J dropped 0 bases, with 18 bases sitting between them. The CDR3 spans 17 residues.

The gene calls are TRBV5-5 and TRBJ2-6, with a possible D match to TRBD1 (6 bases). The germline CDR1 and CDR2 sequences are SGHKS and YYEKEE (reference sequence). The CDR3 extends over 17 amino acids. Deletions cut 4 bases from V and 0 bases from J, with 14 bases between. This CDR3 is CASSAPGHHSGANVLTF. CDR3 nucleotide sequence: TGTGCCAGCAGCGCCCCGGGACATCACTCTGGGGCCAACGTCCTGACTTTC.

The chain couples TRBV2 to TRBJ2-4, with no clear D. CDR1 and CDR2 (germline): SNHLY, FYNNEI. This CDR3 comprises 13 residues. Deletions cut 2 bases from V and 5 bases from J, with 7 bases between. CDR3 residues: CASSETSQNIQYF. CDR3 coding DNA: TGTGCCAGCAGTGAAACCAGCCAAAACATTCAGTACTTC.

This clonotype appeared a few times. V and J are TRBV25-1 and TRBJ2-1; TRBD1 might be the D (7 bases). The germline V gene encodes CDR1 MGHDK and CDR2 SYGVNS. CDR3 size: 14 residues. Trimming cost V 5 bases and J 8 bases, with 16 bases left between them. CDR3 protein: CASSKGAGYDEQFF. For the CDR3, the DNA is TGTGCCAGCAGTAAGGGGGCGGGGTATGATGAGCAGTTCTTC. The variable domain in full, with the rest retrieved from reference TRBV25-1 and TRBJ2-1, is EADIYQTPRYLVIGTGKKITLECSQTMGHDKMYWYQQDPGMELHLIHYSYGVNSTEKGDLSSESTVSRIRTEHFPLTLESARPSHTSQYLCASSKGAGYDEQFFGPGTRLTVL.

J is TRBJ2-5 and V is TRBV29-1, with TRBD2 identical over 7 bases. Germline CDR1 and CDR2: SQVTM and ANQGSEA. The junction had 8 bases not matched to a gene; V was cut back by 2 bases and J by 11 bases. The CDR3 is 12 residues long. The CDR3 sequence: CSVEILANEQYF. DNA for the CDR3: TGCAGCGTTGAAATACTAGCGAATGAGCAGTACTTC.

This clonotype turned up a few times. The chain combines TRBV29-1 with TRBJ2-5; 8 bases map to TRBD1. V lost 7 bases, J lost 2 bases, and 3 bases stayed unmatched. Germline V CDR1 and CDR2: SQVTM, ANQGSEA. The CDR3 contains 12 residues. The CDR3: CSARQGQETQYF. For the CDR3, the DNA is TGCAGCGCCAGACAGGGGCAAGAGACCCAGTACTTC. Filled out from reference TRBV29-1 and TRBJ2-5, the complete variable domain reads SAVISQKPSRDICQRGTSLTIQCQVDSQVTMMFWYRQQPGQSLTLIATANQGSEATYESGFVIDKFPISRPNLTFSTLTVSNMSPEDSSIYLCSARQGQETQYFGPGTRLLVL.

This chain links TRBV12-3 or TRBV12-4 with TRBJ2-7, with D possibly matching TRBD1 (6 bases). V was pared by 6 bases and J by 3 bases, with 12 bases between. The CDR3 consists of 13 residues. CDR3 amino acids: CASREQGHYEQYF. CDR3 DNA: TGTGCCAGCAGGGAACAGGGCCACTACGAGCAGTACTTC.

This chain uses TRBV5-6 with TRBJ2-5; D may be TRBD2 (6 bases). Germline V gene data show CDR1 as SGHDT and CDR2 as YYEEEE. Deletions cut 6 bases from V and 4 bases from J, with 25 bases between. The CDR3 length is 17 residues. CDR3 amino acids: CASNLPSELPLGETQYF. CDR3 sequence (DNA): TGTGCCAGCAACTTACCTAGCGAGCTACCGTTGGGAGAGACCCAGTACTTC.

This clonotype was seen ten or more times. This rearrangement joins TRBV29-1 to TRBJ2-1, with 7 bases identical to TRBD2. The CDR3 totals 14 residues. V trimming: 6 bases; J trimming: 3 bases; junction bases outside the gene matches: 8. Germline loops: CDR1 SQVTM, CDR2 ANQGSEA. CDR3: CSVDPQRGYNEQFF. As DNA, the CDR3 is TGCAGCGTGGACCCCCAGCGGGGCTACAATGAGCAGTTCTTC.

The rearrangement uses TRBV12-3 or TRBV12-4 and TRBJ2-3; 9 bases match TRBD2. This CDR3 has 16 residues. Trimming took 5 bases from V and 0 from J; bases not matched to a gene: 6. The CDR3 sequence: CASSQPAGGSTDTQYF. The DNA for the CDR3 is TGTGCCAGCAGTCAGCCAGCGGGAGGAAGCACAGATACGCAGTATTTT.

This clonotype came up a few times. The chain couples TRBV5-5 to TRBJ2-1; D is possibly TRBD1 or TRBD2 (7 bases each). Trimming removed 1 base from V and 6 bases from J, with 20 bases in between. This CDR3 comprises 17 residues. Germline CDR1 is SGHKS and CDR2 is YYEKEE (reference sequence). This CDR3 reads CASSLYAGGARGNEQFF. The CDR3 DNA sequence: TGTGCCAGCAGCTTGTATGCAGGGGGGGCGAGGGGCAATGAGCAGTTCTTC.

The rearrangement uses TRBV5-1 and TRBJ1-2; D is ambiguous. Germline V gives CDR1 SGHRS, CDR2 YFSETQ. This CDR3 contains 16 residues. V dropped 1 base and J dropped 0 bases, with 13 bases sitting between them. The CDR3 bases are TGCGCCAGCAGCTTGTCGGAGGGCAGTACTAACTATGGCTACACCTTC. Residues: CASSLSEGSTNYGYTF.

The chain employs TRBV5-1 and TRBJ1-2, with a possible D match to TRBD1 (5 bases). This CDR3 comprises 13 residues. Trimming pared 7 bases from V and 3 bases from J, leaving 13 bases between. Per germline, CDR1 SGHRS and CDR2 YFSETQ. The DNA for the CDR3 is TGCGCCAGCCGATCAGGGTGGGACTATGGCTACACCTTC. Protein: CASRSGWDYGYTF.

This clonotype turned up a few times. This sequence joins TRBV12-3 or TRBV12-4 and TRBJ2-7; D unresolved. This CDR3 region has 13 residues. The ends were cut back, 7 bases at V and 2 bases at J, with 12 bases in the middle. DNA for the CDR3: TGTGCCAGCAAAGGGCAGGACCCCTACGAGCAGTACTTC. This codes for CASKGQDPYEQYF.

This clonotype was seen only a few times. The chain is built from TRBV20-1 and TRBJ1-4; 7 bases are shared with TRBD1. The CDR3 contains 16 residues. Trimming took 1 base from V and 3 from J; bases not matched to a gene: 8. CDR1 is DFQATT and CDR2 is SNEGSKA in the germline V gene (reference sequence). The CDR3: CSARVTGRRANEKLFF. The CDR3 DNA sequence: TGCAGTGCTAGAGTGACAGGGAGGAGGGCTAATGAAAAACTGTTTTTT.

This clonotype was picked up a small number of times. This chain uses TRBV27 with TRBJ2-1; D perhaps matches TRBD2 (6 bases). Deletions cut 6 bases from V and 1 base from J, with 10 bases between. The germline CDR1 and CDR2 sequences are MNHEY and SMNVEV (reference sequence). The CDR3 runs to 14 residues. The CDR3 sequence: CASSHGTSYNEQFF. The CDR3, as DNA: TGTGCCAGCAGCCACGGGACTTCCTACAATGAGCAGTTCTTC.